The 27 T cell receptor beta chains below come from one sample, sequenced in a study of cytomegalovirus exposure and HLA in healthy donors. PCR was performed using 60 Vbeta and 13 Jbeta primers. Assay used: immunoSEQ multiplex PCR; TCRdb lists only in-frame clones, some missing. The sample contains 120,000 or so clones, 75% to 85% of which appear only once. Sequencing was performed on PBMCs. The receptor source for this set is a man aged 40-49 years in good health and CMV-seronegative.

In its sample, this clone was seen a few times. V is TRBV18 and J is TRBJ2-7; 8 bases are shared with TRBD1. The CDR3 has 13 amino acids. V was pared by 3 bases and J by 5 bases, with 3 bases of the junction left unmatched. Germline values: CDR1 KGHSH, CDR2 LQKENI. CDR3 protein: CASSPYRGDEQYF. CDR3 nucleotides: TGTGCCAGCTCACCCTACAGGGGGGACGAGCAGTACTTC.

The chain uses TRBV5-1 and TRBJ1-2; D gene ambiguous. CDR3 length equals 17 residues. Germline V lookup: CDR1 SGHRS, CDR2 YFSETQ. The V end lost 1 base, the J end lost 6 bases, and 22 bases lay between the germline ends. CDR3 in amino acids: CASSLPRLDLAINGYTF. CDR3 nucleotide sequence: TGCGCCAGCAGCTTGCCTAGACTGGATCTGGCCATCAATGGCTACACCTTC.

The V and J genes are TRBV6-5 and TRBJ1-4; 10 nucleotides agree with TRBD1. The CDR3 totals 15 residues. The germline gives CDR1 MNHEY, CDR2 SVGAGI. V shed 3 bases and J 10 bases; nucleotides not matched to a gene: 8. The CDR3 spells CASSYLGQGERKLFF. The CDR3 region has the DNA TGTGCCAGCAGTTATCTCGGACAGGGGGAGAGAAAACTGTTTTTT.

The chain joins TRBV21-1 to TRBJ2-7; TRBD1, as called in the table, went unchecked against the DNA. TRBV21-1 corresponds to a pseudogene. The length of the CDR3 is 15 residues. The CDR3 spells CASSKATQPRQEQYF. The CDR3, as DNA: TGTGCCAGCAGCAAAGCGACACAACCCCGTCAAGAGCAGTACTTC.

The genes are TRBV5-1 and TRBJ1-6; D ambiguous. The CDR3 is made up of 15 amino acids. Germline V gene sequence: CDR1 SGHRS, CDR2 YFSETQ. V lost 0 bases to trimming and J lost 0 bases, with 4 bases between them. In nucleotides, the CDR3 is TGCGCCAGCAGCTTGGATAGCTCCTATAATTCACCCCTCCACTTT. It translates to CASSLDSSYNSPLHF.

V usage is TRBV25-1 and J usage is TRBJ2-1, with 9 bases matching TRBD2. Trimming at V came to 6 bases and at J to 10 bases, leaving 10 bases not matched to a gene. The CDR3 contains 14 residues. Germline CDR1 reads MGHDK; CDR2 reads SYGVNS. The CDR3 DNA is TGTGCCAGCAGGGGGACTAGCAAAGCGGGGGAGCAGTTCTTC. Its translation is CASRGTSKAGEQFF.

This chain uses TRBV6-6 with TRBJ2-3, with 12 bases lining up with TRBD2. Per germline, CDR1 MNHNY and CDR2 SVGAGI (reference sequence). The CDR3 has 14 amino acids. V gave up 2 bases and J gave up 6 bases; unmatched junction bases: 0. The CDR3 here is CASSYGTSGDTQYF. For the CDR3, the DNA is TGTGCCAGCAGTTACGGGACTAGCGGGGATACGCAGTATTTT.

The V and J genes are TRBV10-3 and TRBJ2-2; TRBD1 might be the D (5 bases). V lost 6 bases to trimming and J lost 3 bases, with 11 bases between them. The CDR3 covers 14 residues. The germline V gene has CDR1 ENHRY and CDR2 SYGVKD. CDR3 nucleotides: TGTGCCATCAGGACAGCTACCCACACCGGGGAGCTGTTTTTT. Residues: CAIRTATHTGELFF.

The V call is TRBV5-1, the J call TRBJ2-3; TRBD2 might be the D (6 bases). V was shortened by 3 bases and J by 1 base, with 12 bases between the two germline ends. This CDR3 is built from 15 residues. From germline, CDR1 is SGHRS and CDR2 YFSETQ. The CDR3 region is CASSSLGEGTDTQYF. For the CDR3, the DNA is TGCGCCAGCAGCTCGCTGGGGGAGGGCACAGATACGCAGTATTTT.

The CDR3 coding sequence is TGTGCCAGCAGCTTAGGGCAGGGGATCACCTACGAGCAGTACTTC. Residues: CASSLGQGITYEQYF. The chain joins TRBV7-2 to TRBJ2-7; D possibly corresponds to TRBD1 (6 bases). Deletions cut 1 base from V and 2 bases from J, with 12 bases between. Per germline, CDR1 SGHTA and CDR2 FQGNSA. The CDR3 has 15 residues.

V gene TRBV5-1 combines with J gene TRBJ2-3, with 7 nucleotides matching TRBD1. Per the germline V gene, CDR1 is SGHRS and CDR2 is YFSETQ. Trimming at V came to 6 bases and at J to 0 bases, leaving 7 bases not matched to a gene. The CDR3 is made up of 15 amino acids. This CDR3 reads CASIRTGQSTDTQYF. As DNA, the CDR3 is TGCGCCAGCATCCGCACGGGACAGAGCACAGATACGCAGTATTTT.

The rearrangement joins TRBV30 to TRBJ2-7, with D maybe TRBD2 (6 bases). The CDR3 loop spans 15 amino acids. V was cut by 2 bases and J by 7 bases, with 21 bases left in between. Germline values: CDR1 GTSNPN, CDR2 SVGIG (reference sequence). CDR3 coding DNA: TGTGCCTGGAGTCCCAGGGAGTGGGACTTGGAAGAGCAGTACTTC. Amino acids: CAWSPREWDLEEQYF.

The chain couples TRBV28 to TRBJ1-1, with D perhaps matching TRBD1 (5 bases). In germline, CDR1 is MDHEN, CDR2 SYDVKM. V was cut by 6 bases and J by 2 bases, with 13 bases left in between. This CDR3 is built from 14 residues. CDR3 nucleotide sequence: TGTGCCAGCAGCATGACAGTACATAACACTGAAGCTTTCTTT. Amino acids: CASSMTVHNTEAFF. Drawing the rest from reference TRBV28 and TRBJ1-1, the complete variable domain is DVKVTQSSRYLVKRTGEKVFLECVQDMDHENMFWYRQDPGLGLRLIYFSYDVKMKEKGDIPEGYSVSREKKERFSLILESASTNQTSMYLCASSMTVHNTEAFFGQGTRLTVV.

V and J are TRBV2 and TRBJ2-1; no reliable D call. Trimming pared 5 bases from V and 9 bases from J, leaving 14 bases between. Per germline, CDR1 SNHLY and CDR2 FYNNEI. This CDR3 has 13 amino acids. The CDR3 loop is CASSSEGVGEQFF. The CDR3 DNA sequence: TGTGCCAGCAGTTCCGAAGGAGTGGGTGAGCAGTTCTTC.

This chain links TRBV18 with TRBJ2-3, with 7 bases fitting TRBD2. The CDR3 length is 18 residues. The V gene's germline CDR1 is KGHSH and CDR2 LQKENI. Losses at the gene ends were 8 bases for V and 3 bases for J; bases not matched to a gene: 20. CDR3 DNA: TGTGCCAGCCACCCCGGGACTATTACGACCTATAGAACAGATACGCAGTATTTT. Protein: CASHPGTITTYRTDTQYF.

The chain uses TRBV28 and TRBJ1-2; 8 positions match TRBD1. CDR1 and CDR2 (germline): MDHEN, SYDVKM. This CDR3 is built from 17 residues. V lost 8 bases, J lost 4 bases, and 18 bases stayed unmatched. The DNA for the CDR3 is TGTGCCAGCTTAAGTTTGGTCCAGGGGGCTATAAGCTATGGCTACACCTTC. Translation: CASLSLVQGAISYGYTF.

This chain joins TRBV19 and TRBJ2-2; no firm D call. The germline CDR1 and CDR2 sequences are LNHDA and SQIVND (reference sequence). There are 14 residues in the CDR3. The germline V and J ends were trimmed by 3 bases and 5 bases, with 10 bases remaining between them. In DNA form, the CDR3 reads TGTGCCAGTAGTATCGGCAGGCATACCGGGGAGCTGTTTTTT. Translated, it gives CASSIGRHTGELFF.

The rearrangement uses TRBV28 and TRBJ2-7; the match to TRBD1 covers 8 bases. CDR1 MDHEN and CDR2 SYDVKM come from the germline V gene. The trim removed 3 bases at V and 4 bases at J, leaving 5 bases unmatched. The CDR3 length is 14 residues. The DNA of the CDR3 is TGTGCCAGCAGTTTGAGGCAGGGGGCTTACGAGCAGTACTTC. Translating it yields CASSLRQGAYEQYF.

V gene TRBV30 combines with J gene TRBJ1-1; D gene unclear. This CDR3 has 13 amino acids. The germline CDR1 and CDR2 sequences are GTSNPN and SVGIG (reference sequence). The V end lost 3 bases, the J end lost 7 bases, and 15 bases lay between the germline ends. Written as DNA, the CDR3 is TGTGCCTGGAGGGGCAGCGGTATTCTTGAAGCTTTCTTT. The encoded protein is CAWRGSGILEAFF.

This chain connects TRBV5-8 to TRBJ1-5; D may be TRBD1 (6 bases). The V and J ends lost 5 bases and 7 bases respectively, with 25 bases between them. Germline-derived CDR1 and CDR2 are SGHTS and YDEGEE. The CDR3 is 17 amino acids. CDR3 in amino acids: CASRDPWGQGKLQPQHF. DNA for the CDR3: TGTGCCAGCAGGGACCCATGGGGGCAGGGAAAATTACAGCCCCAGCATTTT. Together with reference TRBV5-8 and TRBJ1-5, the CDR3 gives the full variable domain: EAGVTQSPTHLIKTRGQQATLRCSPISGHTSVYWYQQALGLGLQFLLWYDEGEERNRGNFPPRFSGRQFPNYSSELNVNALELEDSALYLCASRDPWGQGKLQPQHFGDGTRLSIL.

This chain connects TRBV5-4 to TRBJ2-1; D gene ambiguous. The CDR3 consists of 15 residues. Per germline, CDR1 SGHNT and CDR2 YYREEE (reference sequence). V dropped 6 bases and J dropped 0 bases, with 13 bases sitting between them. CDR3 region: CASTKPSSSYNEQFF. In DNA form, the CDR3 reads TGTGCCAGCACCAAACCTTCGAGCTCCTACAATGAGCAGTTCTTC.

The chain links TRBV27 to TRBJ2-3; 8 bases align to TRBD2. The CDR3 totals 16 residues. Germline lookup yields CDR1 MNHEY and CDR2 SMNVEV (reference sequence). V shed 5 bases, J shed 2 bases, and the junction held 9 bases outside the gene matches. The DNA for the CDR3 is TGTGCCAGCAGTCCGCGTCGGGGGGGCCCCACAGATACGCAGTATTTT. Amino acid sequence: CASSPRRGGPTDTQYF.

V and J are TRBV10-3 and TRBJ2-7, with 8 bases fitting TRBD1. Germline CDR1 and CDR2: ENHRY and SYGVKD. J lost 0 bases, V lost 5 bases, and 3 bases had no gene match. The CDR3 is 14 residues long. The CDR3 loop reads CAISYTGGSYEQYF. The CDR3 DNA is TGTGCCATCAGTTACACAGGGGGCTCCTACGAGCAGTACTTC.

This clone was recorded once. The rearrangement joins TRBV6-4 to TRBJ2-3; 8 bases agree with TRBD1. V lost 6 bases, J lost 2 bases, and 4 bases stayed unmatched. Germline V gene sequence: CDR1 MRHNA, CDR2 SNTAGT. The CDR3 extends over 14 amino acids. CDR3 region: CASSRTGLTDTQYF. Here the CDR3 DNA reads TGTGCCAGCAGCCGGACAGGGCTCACAGATACGCAGTATTTT.

The rearrangement joins TRBV28 to TRBJ1-2; 9 bases align to TRBD1. With V trimmed by 6 bases and J by 3 bases, 5 bases remained unmatched. This CDR3 has 14 amino acids. Germline lookup yields CDR1 MDHEN and CDR2 SYDVKM. The CDR3 region has the DNA TGTGCCAGCAGAGTGGGACAGGGCTACTATGGCTACACCTTC. Its protein product is CASRVGQGYYGYTF.

The chain combines TRBV6-7 with TRBJ2-1; 7 bases are shared with TRBD2. TRBV6-7 is an ORF; its function is uncertain. Losses at the gene ends were 6 bases for V and 4 bases for J; bases not matched to a gene: 6. The CDR3 has 14 residues. The CDR3 spells CASSRAGFYNEQFF. DNA for the CDR3: TGTGCCAGCAGCCGAGCGGGATTTTACAATGAGCAGTTCTTC.

The gene calls are TRBV27 and TRBJ2-3, with D perhaps TRBD1 (6 bases). V lost 5 bases to trimming and J lost 8 bases, with 14 bases between them. Germline CDR1 is MNHEY and CDR2 is SMNVEV (reference sequence). This CDR3 is built from 13 residues. The CDR3 loop is CASSKGVGGTQYF. CDR3 bases: TGTGCCAGCAGTAAGGGGGTTGGGGGTACGCAGTATTTT.